The source of this T cell receptor beta chain is a study of long-term antiretroviral therapy in people with HIV. Sequencing used immunoSEQ v3.0 at survey level. Here immunoSEQ multiplex PCR was the method, and the copy in TCRdb shows in-frame clones only, minus some. The profile covers some 35,000 clones, with 94% appearing a single time and about 4% taken by the ten largest. The CDR3 totals 13 residues. V was trimmed by 3 bases and J by 0 bases, leaving 6 bases between them. Germline assignment: CDR1 SEHNR and CDR2 FQNEAQ (reference sequence). This sequence was found in a woman aged 50 to 65 with HIV. Here the sequenced sample was unsorted PBMCs, taken around 5 years after starting antiretroviral therapy. The chain joins TRBV7-9 to TRBJ2-7; no firm D call. The CDR3 DNA reads as TGTGCCAGCAGCTTCACAAACTCCTACGAGCAGTACTTC. Protein sequence: CASSFTNSYEQYF. The whole variable domain, remainder taken from reference TRBV7-9 and TRBJ2-7, is DTGVSQNPRHKITKRGQNVTFRCDPISEHNRLYWYRQTLGQGPEFLTYFQNEAQLEKSRLLSDRFSAERPKGSFSTLEIQRTEQGDSAMYLCASSFTNSYEQYFGPGTRLTVT.